This paragraph covers one T cell receptor (beta chain) sequence. This sample is part of a study of shared T cell receptors in the human thymus. Measured with immunoSEQ multiplex PCR; TCRdb has only the in-frame clones, and not every one. The repertoire holds about 660,000 clones, with roughly 90% as singletons. V lost 6 bases and J lost 0, with 12 bases in between. Germline CDR1 is MNHNY and CDR2 is SVGAGI (reference sequence). The CDR3 is 15 residues long. This sample also belongs to another study, concerning human thymus T cells.

Sequencing was done on a sample of thymocytes. This receptor was taken from a boy under two years old with a congenital heart defect. The chain employs TRBV6-6 and TRBJ1-5; a weak D match, TRBD1 (6 bases). The CDR3 is CASRPGHPSNQPQHF. The DNA for the CDR3 is TGTGCCAGCAGACCGGGACATCCTAGCAATCAGCCCCAGCATTTT.